This T cell receptor beta chain was profiled in a study of blood T cells in healthy people across ages (dated by TCRdb to about 2015). For context, the study as a whole: In model experiments, roughly one uniquely barcoded TCR beta cDNA molecule per two T cells was captured by template switching. The study analyzed two additional independent replicas of 1 million unique cDNA reads from the same blood draw for two donors, one aged 18 to 29 and one aged 80 or older. To avoid experimental bias, donors of different ages were distributed randomly across sequencing lanes. The donors were split into four age groups: young (average about 15 years), middle-aged (roughly 39), aged (more than 60) and long-lived (more than 80). Age-related changes in TCR beta repertoire diversity were measured in the study by deep sequencing normalized with unique cDNA molecular identifiers. Here is what the overall study found, with its caveats: Estimates of total diversity from one million sequenced T cells were regarded as lower bounds and underestimates. Observed TCR beta diversity correlated strongly with the percentage of naive T cells measured by flow cytometry. Compared with the aged group, the long-lived group had more naive CD4+ T cells, fewer expanded clones and increased TCR diversity, suggesting age selection. Since profiling was done on bulk unsorted PBMCs, naive and antigen-experienced compartments could not be conclusively compared. Because the CMV infection status of the donors was unknown, age-related changes in expanded clonotypes may potentially have been confounded. Observed TCR beta diversity per million T cells fell roughly linearly with age, and a significant reduction was already apparent by age around 40.

The donors were 40 or so Caucasian individuals from Russia, aged roughly 6 to 90 years, who were systemically healthy. Each donor gave around 9.5 milliliters of peripheral blood, collected into EDTA-treated Vacutainer tubes. Ficoll-Paque density-gradient centrifugation was used to isolate PBMCs, with at least 7 million per sample. Trizol reagent was used to extract total RNA from the PBMCs, yielding at least 6 micrograms per sample. For every donor, an aliquot of PBMCs went through flow cytometry to measure the percentages of naive CD45RAhigh/CD27high T cells. For this clonotype: Its recognized antigen is unknown. Base qualities are not provided; no much larger clone lies one nucleotide away.

The library came from 5' RACE. The second PCR ran for roughly 7 to 12 cycles and used a J-beta primer mix along with a sample-barcoded 5' primer. A template-switch 5' adaptor carrying 12 random nucleotides introduced a unique molecular identifier onto each TCR beta cDNA molecule. At least 2.5 million CDR3-containing paired-end reads were obtained from each sample. The Mint cDNA synthesis kit, primed by a TRBC-specific oligonucleotide, was used to synthesize first-strand cDNA from all RNA. Following uracil-DNA glycosylase treatment, all cDNA underwent a first 18-cycle PCR with the universal primers M1SS and BC2_uni_R. The authors' pipeline ran thus. Normalization of each sample was performed by random selection of 1 million high-quality reads, each carrying a distinct molecular identifier. Instead of being binned into consensus sequences, reads with shared molecular identifiers were discarded. MiTCR, with a Q25 quality threshold and the strictest error-elimination algorithm, was used for CDR3 identification, clonotype clustering and error correction. A nonparametric unseen species model using Euler transformation provided a lower-bound estimate of total TCR beta diversity. TCRdb redid the processing of the public reads, applying fastp at Q25 and MiXCR, and retained in-frame beta chains. One record per CDR3 amino acid sequence lists the most common genes and DNA. None of the V and J calls come from the authors' own analysis; TCRdb made them. In this sample the table shows 1.8 million or so distinct CDR3 sequences, approximately 40% of which occur a single time. The top ten hold about 21% of the sample.

The CDR3 runs 14 residues from the cysteine to the phenylalanine. CDR3 DNA is the only sequence kept; it has 42 bases, read in frame from the first base. The germline V gene sets CDR1 to SQVTM and CDR2 to ANQGSEA. Compared with germline, V lacks 4 bases and J lacks 2 bases; bases without a gene match: 8. The sample consisted of blood. The TCR originated in a human donor in good health. The V and J genes are TRBV29-1 and TRBJ2-7, and 7 bases in between align with TRBD1. The nucleotide sequence reads TGCAGCGTTGTCCGGGACAGATACCCCTACGAGCAGTACTTC. This yields the protein CSVVRDRYPYEQYF.